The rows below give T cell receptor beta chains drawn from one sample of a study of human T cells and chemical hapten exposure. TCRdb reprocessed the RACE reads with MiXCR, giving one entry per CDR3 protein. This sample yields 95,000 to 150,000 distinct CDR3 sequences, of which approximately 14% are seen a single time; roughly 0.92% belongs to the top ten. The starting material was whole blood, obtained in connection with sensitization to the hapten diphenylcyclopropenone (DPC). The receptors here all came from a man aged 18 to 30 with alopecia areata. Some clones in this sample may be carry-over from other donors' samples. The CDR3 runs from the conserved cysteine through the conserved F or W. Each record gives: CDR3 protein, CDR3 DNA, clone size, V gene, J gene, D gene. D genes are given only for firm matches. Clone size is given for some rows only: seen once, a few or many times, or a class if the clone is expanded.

CDR3 protein: CASSQQGWEKLFF
CDR3 DNA: TGTGCCAGCAGTCAGCAGGGTTGGGAAAAACTGTTTTTT
clone size: NA
V gene: TRBV7-2
J gene: TRBJ1-4
D gene: NA

CDR3 protein: CASIPLGGTEAFF
CDR3 DNA: TGTGCCAGCATCCCTCTCGGAGGCACTGAAGCTTTCTTT
clone size: once
V gene: TRBV27
J gene: TRBJ1-1
D gene: NA

CDR3 protein: CASSLLGRGSSTDTQYF
CDR3 DNA: TGTGCCAGCAGTCTGCTCGGTCGAGGGAGTAGCACAGATACGCAGTATTTT
clone size: NA
V gene: TRBV5-5
J gene: TRBJ2-3
D gene: NA

CDR3 protein: CASRGDSGVSYIEQFF
CDR3 DNA: TGTGCCAGCAGAGGAGATAGCGGGGTGTCCTACATTGAGCAGTTCTTC
clone size: NA
V gene: TRBV4-2
J gene: TRBJ2-1
D gene: TRBD2

CDR3 protein: CAISESIAGETDTQYF
CDR3 DNA: TGTGCCATCAGTGAGTCGATAGCGGGAGAAACAGATACGCAGTATTTT
clone size: NA
V gene: TRBV10-3
J gene: TRBJ2-3
D gene: TRBD2

CDR3 protein: CASSPGTASNQPQHF
CDR3 DNA: TGTGCCAGCAGCCCTGGGACAGCAAGCAATCAGCCCCAGCATTTT
clone size: many
V gene: TRBV11-2
J gene: TRBJ1-5
D gene: TRBD1

CDR3 protein: CASSSMTGGLAGELFF
CDR3 DNA: TGTGCCAGCAGTTCGATGACAGGGGGATTAGCCGGGGAGCTGTTTTTT
clone size: few
V gene: TRBV12-3/TRBV12-4
J gene: TRBJ2-2
D gene: TRBD1

CDR3 protein: CASSRTPANQPQHF
CDR3 DNA: TGTGCCAGCTCACGGACACCTGCCAATCAGCCCCAGCATTTT
clone size: few
V gene: TRBV18
J gene: TRBJ1-5
D gene: NA

CDR3 protein: CSVVGTPLSGEQYF
CDR3 DNA: TGCAGCGTTGTAGGGACACCCCTAAGCGGCGAGCAGTACTTC
clone size: NA
V gene: TRBV29-1
J gene: TRBJ2-7
D gene: NA

CDR3 protein: CASSFTGKNSPLHF
CDR3 DNA: TGTGCCAGCAGCTTCACGGGGAAGAATTCACCCCTCCACTTT
clone size: few
V gene: TRBV7-2
J gene: TRBJ1-6
D gene: NA

CDR3 protein: CASSYSAEWGEAFF
CDR3 DNA: TGTGCCAGCAGTTACTCGGCGGAGTGGGGTGAAGCTTTCTTT
clone size: NA
V gene: TRBV6-5
J gene: TRBJ1-1
D gene: NA

CDR3 protein: CASSAPGYEQYF
CDR3 DNA: TGTGCCAGCAGCGCACCGGGCTACGAGCAGTACTTC
clone size: many
V gene: TRBV11-2
J gene: TRBJ2-7
D gene: NA

CDR3 protein: CASSPIRAGNEQYF
CDR3 DNA: TGTGCCAGCAGCCCGATCCGGGCCGGGAACGAGCAGTACTTC
clone size: NA
V gene: TRBV6-2/TRBV6-3
J gene: TRBJ2-7
D gene: NA

CDR3 protein: CASSLEQGNTEAFF
CDR3 DNA: TGTGCCAGCAGCTTAGAGCAGGGGAACACTGAAGCTTTCTTT
clone size: many
V gene: TRBV7-9
J gene: TRBJ1-1
D gene: NA

CDR3 protein: CASSPSPMDRGQNTEAFF
CDR3 DNA: TGTGCCAGCAGCCCGTCCCCGATGGACAGGGGGCAGAACACTGAAGCTTTCTTT
clone size: NA
V gene: TRBV7-2
J gene: TRBJ1-1
D gene: TRBD1

CDR3 protein: CASSDGSNQPQHF
CDR3 DNA: TGTGCCAGCAGTGACGGGAGCAATCAGCCCCAGCATTTT
clone size: NA
V gene: TRBV6-4
J gene: TRBJ1-5
D gene: NA

CDR3 protein: CASSQGDRQAWNF
CDR3 DNA: TGTGCCAGCAGCCAAGGAGACAGACAAGCCTGGAACTTC
clone size: NA
V gene: TRBV4-2
J gene: TRBJ2-7
D gene: NA